The present T cell receptor (beta chain) was sequenced within a study of T cells in Graves' hyperthyroidism and ophthalmopathy. For the study at large: Initial diagnosis, before any treatment, was when peripheral blood was collected.

As regards this clonotype: Its antigen remains unknown. A much larger clonotype is one base distant, so this may be a read error.

The CDR3 runs to 15 residues. Germline loops: CDR1 LGHNT, CDR2 FRNRAP. Study-level points and caveats: Ophthalmopathy cases were set apart from stable hyperthyroidism by a 13 V-J model.

Amplified regions were TCR beta CDR3 sequences from RNA transcripts. The study used the HTBI primer set for a first-round RT-PCR of the TCR CDR3. One entry per CDR3 protein results from TCRdb running MiXCR on the multiplex PCR reads. The data show 500,000 to 800,000 distinct CDR3 sequences, roughly 15% seen once. Sample: blood. V usage is TRBV12-5 and J usage is TRBJ2-5; weak D call: TRBD1 (6 bases). This sequence originates from a woman in her forties or fifties with Graves' ophthalmopathy. CDR3 protein: CASGPGTGYQETRYF. CDR3 in DNA: TGTGCTAGTGGTCCCGGTACAGGGTACCAAGAGACCCGGTACTTC.